This entry lists 26 T cell receptor beta chains sequenced from one sample in a study of spatial heterogeneity in lung cancer (dated by TCRdb to about 2019). Preparation of the library involved 5' RACE. Instrument on record: NextSeq 500. TCRdb applied fastp at Q25 and MiXCR to the public reads, then kept only in-frame beta chains. A single entry per CDR3 protein holds the most common genes and DNA from its merged rows. This sample lists tens of thousands of distinct CDR3 sequences; around 21% were detected once. The ten largest clones add up to about 6.6% of the sample. The sample's time point label, in plain terms: sample taken at primary tumor resection. Without any cell sorting, TCR sequencing was performed on whole RNA extracted either from tumor and nontumor lung tissue or from cryopreserved PBMC samples. The sample consisted of PBMCs, taken at surgery. These receptors came from a male donor with early-stage non-small cell lung cancer.

The table lists this clonotype with many counts. The J gene is TRBJ1-5, the V gene TRBV27; 8 nucleotides match TRBD1. This CDR3 spans 15 amino acids. CDR1 MNHEY and CDR2 SMNVEV come from the germline V gene (reference sequence). Trimming cost V 7 bases and J 1 base; bases outside gene matches: 6. The CDR3 here is CASNPHRGSNQPQHF. CDR3 coding DNA: TGTGCCAGCAACCCCCACAGGGGGAGCAATCAGCCCCAGCATTTT.

The V gene is TRBV12-3 or TRBV12-4, the J gene TRBJ1-6; D is unclear. The CDR3 extends over 14 amino acids. With 1 base removed from V and 6 bases from J, the gap between germline ends came to 7 bases. CDR3 nucleotides: TGTGCCAGCAGTTTAGGACGGCTTAATTCACCCCTCCACTTT. Its protein is CASSLGRLNSPLHF.

The gene calls are TRBV4-3 and TRBJ2-1, with unresolved D. Germline V gene sequence: CDR1 LGHNA, CDR2 YSLEER. The CDR3 length is 15 residues. V was shortened by 0 bases and J by 0 bases, with 6 bases between the two germline ends. The CDR3 DNA is TGCGCCAGCAGCCAAGATCGAAGCTCCTACAATGAGCAGTTCTTC. This encodes CASSQDRSSYNEQFF.

This clonotype was recorded only once. This chain joins TRBV6-1 and TRBJ1-3; maybe TRBD1 (5 bases). V was pared by 6 bases and J by 3 bases, with 15 bases between. CDR3 size: 15 residues. Germline V gene sequence: CDR1 MNHNS, CDR2 SASEGT. The CDR3 DNA is TGTGCCAGCAGGCTACAAGGGGCCAATGGAAACACCATATATTTT. This sequence encodes CASRLQGANGNTIYF.

The V call is TRBV27, the J call TRBJ2-3; TRBD1 matches at 7 bases. The CDR3 runs to 15 residues. Germline V gene data show CDR1 as MNHEY and CDR2 as SMNVEV (reference sequence). J gave up 3 bases and V 3 bases, and 6 bases lay outside the gene matches. CDR3: CASSFTDRFTDTQYF. The DNA of the CDR3 is TGTGCCAGCAGTTTCACGGACAGGTTTACAGATACGCAGTATTTT.

This clonotype has more than one count but fewer than ten. The chain has TRBV7-8 and TRBJ2-7; perhaps TRBD2 as D (5 bases). The germline CDR1 and CDR2 sequences are SGHVS and FQNEAQ. The V end lost 0 bases, the J end lost 6 bases, and 6 bases lay between the germline ends. The CDR3 sequence is 12 residues long. Here the CDR3 reads CASSLAEGEQYF. CDR3 nucleotide sequence: TGTGCCAGCAGCTTAGCTGAGGGCGAGCAGTACTTC.

V and J are TRBV9 and TRBJ2-2; D gene uncertain. Per the germline V gene, CDR1 is SGDLS and CDR2 is YYNGEE. The CDR3 covers 13 residues. With 4 bases removed from V and 4 bases from J, the gap between germline ends came to 8 bases. This CDR3 is CASSLDLTGELFF. The CDR3 nucleotides are TGTGCCAGCAGCCTGGACCTCACCGGGGAGCTGTTTTTT.

The rearrangement links TRBV4-3 to TRBJ1-2; D gene ambiguous. The CDR3 consists of 15 residues. The ends were cut back, 3 bases at V and 7 bases at J, with 18 bases in the middle. Germline lookup yields CDR1 LGHNA and CDR2 YSLEER. The CDR3 nucleotides are TGCGCCAGCAGCCAGGCTGTCGATAGCGGGCTTGGCTACACCTTC. Amino acid sequence: CASSQAVDSGLGYTF.

The sample holds a few counts of this clonotype. The CDR3 loop reads CASRSGVEQYF. The CDR3 bases are TGCGCCAGCAGAAGTGGCGTCGAGCAGTACTTC. V usage is TRBV5-1 and J usage is TRBJ2-7; no definite D call. The CDR3 has 11 residues. Germline V CDR1 and CDR2: SGHRS, YFSETQ. Trimming stripped 5 bases from V and 6 bases from J, with 9 bases between.

This clonotype was detected ten times or more. The V and J genes are TRBV5-1 and TRBJ2-6; the D is unclear. Trimming took 1 base from V and 2 from J, leaving 7 bases between them. Germline lookup yields CDR1 SGHRS and CDR2 YFSETQ. The CDR3 covers 15 residues. The CDR3 reads CASSLQGTGANVLTF. The CDR3 region has the DNA TGCGCCAGCAGCTTGCAAGGGACTGGGGCCAACGTCCTGACTTTC. Filled out from reference TRBV5-1 and TRBJ2-6, the complete variable domain reads KAGVTQTPRYLIKTRGQQVTLSCSPISGHRSVSWYQQTPGQGLQFLFEYFSETQRNKGNFPGRFSGRQFSNSRSEMNVSTLELGDSALYLCASSLQGTGANVLTFGAGSRLTVL.

This chain joins TRBV20-1 and TRBJ2-1; maybe TRBD2 (6 bases). The ends were cut back, 6 bases at V and 5 bases at J, with 14 bases in the middle. Germline V CDR1 and CDR2: DFQATT, SNEGSKA (reference sequence). This CDR3 comprises 13 residues. The CDR3 reads CSAQEGSDNEQFF. CDR3 coding DNA: TGCAGTGCCCAGGAGGGGTCCGACAATGAGCAGTTCTTC.

This clonotype was seen only a few times. The chain combines TRBV7-9 with TRBJ2-1; D possibly corresponds to TRBD2 (5 bases). Per the germline V gene, CDR1 is SEHNR and CDR2 is FQNEAQ (reference sequence). The CDR3 is 16 amino acids. Trimming removed 5 bases at V and 2 bases at J, with 16 bases between. CDR3 region: CASSPPGGPPYNEQFF. The DNA for the CDR3 is TGTGCCAGCAGCCCCCCGGGCGGGCCCCCCTACAATGAGCAGTTCTTC.

The chain recombines TRBV24-1 with TRBJ2-1; D is perhaps TRBD2 (5 bases). CDR1 is KGHDR, CDR2 SFDVKD, per germline. The V gene lost 3 bases and the J gene lost 9 bases, with 11 bases spanning the gap. The CDR3 length is 13 residues. This CDR3 is CATSDGYGLEQFF. CDR3 sequence (DNA): TGTGCCACCAGTGATGGGTACGGACTTGAGCAGTTCTTC.

This clonotype has only a few counts. The chain couples TRBV18 to TRBJ1-1; 10 nucleotides agree with TRBD1. The CDR3 has 17 residues. With V trimmed by 4 bases and J by 5 bases, 13 bases remained unmatched. Germline V gene sequence: CDR1 KGHSH, CDR2 LQKENI. In DNA form, the CDR3 reads TGTGCCAGCTCACTCACCGGGACAGGGGTAAGAGTGACTGAAGCTTTCTTT. Protein sequence: CASSLTGTGVRVTEAFF.

This chain uses TRBV5-1 with TRBJ2-2; D tentatively reads TRBD1 or TRBD2 (5 bases each). Between the trimmed V and J ends, which lost 0 bases and 6 bases, there was a span of 12 bases. The CDR3 is 15 residues long. CDR1 and CDR2 (germline): SGHRS, YFSETQ. The CDR3 here is CASSLALGDAGELFF. For the CDR3, the DNA is TGCGCCAGCAGCTTGGCCCTGGGGGACGCCGGGGAGCTGTTTTTT. Using reference TRBV5-1 and TRBJ2-2 for the parts outside the CDR3, the full variable domain is KAGVTQTPRYLIKTRGQQVTLSCSPISGHRSVSWYQQTPGQGLQFLFEYFSETQRNKGNFPGRFSGRQFSNSRSEMNVSTLELGDSALYLCASSLALGDAGELFFGEGSRLTVL.

CDR3 in amino acids: CASASVSGSAEQYF. The CDR3 nucleotides read TGTGCCAGCGCTTCAGTTTCGGGGTCCGCCGAGCAGTACTTC. V and J are TRBV2 and TRBJ2-7; maybe TRBD2 (5 bases). The CDR3 totals 14 residues. CDR1 and CDR2 (germline): SNHLY, FYNNEI. Trimming removed 8 bases from V and 6 bases from J, with 20 bases in between.

This clonotype was detected ten times or more. The J gene is TRBJ2-5, the V gene TRBV18, with 9 positions matching TRBD1. The germline V gene encodes CDR1 KGHSH and CDR2 LQKENI. The CDR3 extends over 15 amino acids. Trimming cost V 2 bases and J 3 bases; bases outside gene matches: 4. Here the CDR3 reads CASSPRTGAKETQYF. The CDR3, as DNA: TGTGCCAGCTCACCAAGGACAGGGGCTAAAGAGACCCAGTACTTC.

This clonotype was found a few times. The chain has TRBV9 and TRBJ2-2; D might be TRBD1 (6 bases). The CDR3 is 15 amino acids. V lost 1 base and J lost 0, with 7 bases in between. In germline, CDR1 is SGDLS, CDR2 YYNGEE. In nucleotides, the CDR3 is TGTGCCAGCAGCGTATGGACAGCGAACACCGGGGAGCTGTTTTTT. Translated, it gives CASSVWTANTGELFF.

This clonotype was picked up a small number of times. The V and J genes are TRBV7-9 and TRBJ2-3; perhaps TRBD2 as D (5 bases). Trimming cost V 5 bases and J 4 bases, with 10 bases left between them. Germline V CDR1 and CDR2: SEHNR, FQNEAQ (reference sequence). This CDR3 has 13 residues. The CDR3 DNA follows: TGTGCCAGCAGCCCGACTAACCCAGATACGCAGTATTTT. This codes for CASSPTNPDTQYF.

The V gene is TRBV5-1, the J gene TRBJ1-6, with D maybe TRBD1 (6 bases). Germline values: CDR1 SGHRS, CDR2 YFSETQ. This CDR3 contains 14 residues. V shed 1 base and J shed 9 bases, with 11 bases lying between them. The CDR3 sequence is CASSLPLRGSPLHF. DNA of the CDR3: TGCGCCAGCAGCTTGCCCCTCAGGGGTTCACCCCTCCACTTT.

This clonotype was seen repeatedly, ten times or more. The rearrangement joins TRBV4-3 to TRBJ2-7, with 7 bases that match TRBD1. Trimming cost V 2 bases and J 1 base; bases outside gene matches: 5. There are 15 residues in the CDR3. CDR1 is LGHNA, CDR2 YSLEER, per germline. As DNA, the CDR3 is TGCGCCAGCAGCCAATCGAGACAGGGTTCCTACGAGCAGTACTTC. Translated, it gives CASSQSRQGSYEQYF.

This clonotype was seen only a few times. This chain joins TRBV2 and TRBJ1-5; TRBD1 matches 7 bases. Per the germline V gene, CDR1 is SNHLY and CDR2 is FYNNEI. Germline trimming cut 6 bases from V and 4 bases from J; bases unmatched to any gene: 6. There are 14 residues in the CDR3. This CDR3 reads CASSDRDTNQPQHF. The CDR3 DNA reads as TGTGCCAGCAGCGACAGGGATACGAATCAGCCCCAGCATTTT.

The chain is built from TRBV9 and TRBJ2-1, with 7 nucleotides matching TRBD2. Germline values: CDR1 SGDLS, CDR2 YYNGEE. Germline trimming cut 3 bases from V and 6 bases from J; bases unmatched to any gene: 9. The CDR3 totals 15 residues. CDR3 amino acids: CASSALPSGGNEQFF. The DNA of the CDR3 is TGTGCCAGCAGCGCTCTTCCATCGGGGGGCAATGAGCAGTTCTTC.

This clonotype was detected only a few times. V and J are TRBV12-3 or TRBV12-4 and TRBJ2-1, with D possibly matching TRBD2 (6 bases). The V end was cut by 9 bases, the J end by 5 bases, with 17 bases between. The CDR3 extends over 14 amino acids. In DNA, the CDR3 is TGTGCCAGGGAACCGGGAGAAGAGCACAATGAGCAGTTCTTC. This translates into CAREPGEEHNEQFF.

V and J are TRBV28 and TRBJ2-2; possibly TRBD1 for D (5 bases). The CDR3 spans 14 residues. The germline V gene has CDR1 MDHEN and CDR2 SYDVKM. Trimming took 2 bases from V and 7 from J, leaving 11 bases between them. CDR3 residues: CASSLIQGFGELFF. CDR3 DNA sequence: TGTGCCAGCAGTTTAATTCAGGGTTTCGGGGAGCTGTTTTTT. Full variable domain (missing parts from reference TRBV28 and TRBJ2-2): DVKVTQSSRYLVKRTGEKVFLECVQDMDHENMFWYRQDPGLGLRLIYFSYDVKMKEKGDIPEGYSVSREKKERFSLILESASTNQTSMYLCASSLIQGFGELFFGEGSRLTVL.

This clonotype was detected only a few times. The gene calls are TRBV5-1 and TRBJ1-6, with 7 bases aligning to TRBD1. CDR1 SGHRS and CDR2 YFSETQ come from the germline V gene. This CDR3 comprises 15 residues. With V trimmed by 0 bases and J by 8 bases, 5 bases remained unmatched. The CDR3 DNA sequence: TGCGCCAGCAGCTTGGTCAGGGGGGCGGATTCACCCCTCCACTTT. This translates into CASSLVRGADSPLHF.